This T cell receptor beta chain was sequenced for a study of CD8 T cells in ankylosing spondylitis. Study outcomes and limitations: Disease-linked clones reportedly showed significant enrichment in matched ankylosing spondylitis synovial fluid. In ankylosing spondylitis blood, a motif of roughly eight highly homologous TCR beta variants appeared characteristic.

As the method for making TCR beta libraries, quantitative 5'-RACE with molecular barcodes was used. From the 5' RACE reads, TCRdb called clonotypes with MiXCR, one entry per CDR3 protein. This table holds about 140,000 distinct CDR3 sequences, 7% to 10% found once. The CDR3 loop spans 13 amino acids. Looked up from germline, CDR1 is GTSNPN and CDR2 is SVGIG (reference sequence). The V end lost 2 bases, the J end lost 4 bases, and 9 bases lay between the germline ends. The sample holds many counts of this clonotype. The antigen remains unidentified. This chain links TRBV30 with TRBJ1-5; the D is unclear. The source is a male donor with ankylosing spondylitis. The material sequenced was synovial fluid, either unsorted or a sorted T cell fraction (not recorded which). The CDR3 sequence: CAWSLTDNQPQHF. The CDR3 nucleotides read TGTGCCTGGAGTTTAACAGATAATCAGCCCCAGCATTTT.